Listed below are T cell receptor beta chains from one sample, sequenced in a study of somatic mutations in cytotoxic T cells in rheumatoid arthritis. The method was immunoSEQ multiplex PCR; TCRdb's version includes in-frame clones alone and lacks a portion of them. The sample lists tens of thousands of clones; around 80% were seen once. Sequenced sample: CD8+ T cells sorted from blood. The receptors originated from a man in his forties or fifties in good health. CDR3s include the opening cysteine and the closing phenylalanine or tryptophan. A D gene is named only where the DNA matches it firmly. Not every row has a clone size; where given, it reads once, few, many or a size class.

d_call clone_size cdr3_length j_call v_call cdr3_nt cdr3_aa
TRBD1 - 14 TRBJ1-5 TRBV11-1 TGTGCCAGCAGCTTTGGACAGGGTAATCAGCCCCAGCATTTT CASSFGQGNQPQHF
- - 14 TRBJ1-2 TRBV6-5 TGTGCCAGCAGTGATGGCCTAGGGACCTATGGCTACACCTTC CASSDGLGTYGYTF
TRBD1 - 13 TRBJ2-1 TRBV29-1 TGCAGCGTTGACACCGGGACAGGCAATGAGCAGTTCTTC CSVDTGTGNEQFF
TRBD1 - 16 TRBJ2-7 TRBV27 TGTGCCAGCAGTCCTCTGACAGGGTGGGCCACCTACGAGCAGTACTTC CASSPLTGWATYEQYF
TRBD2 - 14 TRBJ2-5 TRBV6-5 TGTGCCAGCAGGTTAGGGACTAGCGGGAGGACCCAGTACTTC CASRLGTSGRTQYF
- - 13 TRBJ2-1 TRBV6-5 TGTGCCAGCAGTTATCGCTCGGGGGATGAGCAGTTCTTC CASSYRSGDEQFF
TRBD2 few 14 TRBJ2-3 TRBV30 TGTGCCTGGAGTATGGGAACTAGCGGAGATACGCAGTATTTT CAWSMGTSGDTQYF
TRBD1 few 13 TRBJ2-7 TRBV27 TGTGCCAGCAGTTTAACGACAGGGCTCGAGCAGTACTTC CASSLTTGLEQYF
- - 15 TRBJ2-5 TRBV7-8 TGTGCCAGCAGCTTAGCGAGTAGACAGTCGGAGACCCAGTACTTC CASSLASRQSETQYF
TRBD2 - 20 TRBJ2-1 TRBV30 TGTGCCTGGAGTGGGCTCACCGGGACTAGCGGGAGTTTCAAAAATTATGAGCAGTTCTTC CAWSGLTGTSGSFKNYEQFF
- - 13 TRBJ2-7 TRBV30 TGTGCCTGGAGCCGGACAGTGACCTACGAGCAGTACTTC CAWSRTVTYEQYF
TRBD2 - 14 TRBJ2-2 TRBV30 TGCGCGGGTAGCGGGTCCATTAACACCGGGGAGCTGTTTTTT CAGSGSINTGELFF
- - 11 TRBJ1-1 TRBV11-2 TGTGCCAGCAGCGACGACAGGGAAGCTTTCTTT CASSDDREAFF
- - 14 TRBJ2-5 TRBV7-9 TGTGCCAGCAGCGACGGGAGTGGTCAAGAGACCCAGTACTTC CASSDGSGQETQYF
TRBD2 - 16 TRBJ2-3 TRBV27 TGTGCCAGCAGTCTCCTTAGCGGGACCATGGGAGATACGCAGTATTTT CASSLLSGTMGDTQYF
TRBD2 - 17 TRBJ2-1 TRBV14 TGTGCCAGCAGCCAAGTTATCGGGAGGGCACGTTACAATGAGCAGTTCTTC CASSQVIGRARYNEQFF
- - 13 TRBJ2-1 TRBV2 TGTGCCAGCAGTGGACAGGGAGGGGATGAGCAGTTCTTC CASSGQGGDEQFF
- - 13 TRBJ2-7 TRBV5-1 TGCGCCAGCAGCTTGGAGGGGGTTGGCGAGCAGTACTTC CASSLEGVGEQYF
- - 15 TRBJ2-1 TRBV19 TGTGCCAGTACCCCCAAGCGGAGCTCAGGGAATGAGCAGTTCTTC CASTPKRSSGNEQFF
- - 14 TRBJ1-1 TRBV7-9 TGTGCCAGCAGGCGTACAGGCCTGAACACTGAAGCTTTCTTT CASRRTGLNTEAFF
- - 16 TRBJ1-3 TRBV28 TGTGCCAGCAGTTTATTTTTCGGGGGCGATGGAAACACCATATATTTT CASSLFFGGDGNTIYF
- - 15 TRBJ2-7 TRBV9 TGTGCCAGCAGCGTAGACGCGGAGCCCACCTACGAGCAGTACTTC CASSVDAEPTYEQYF
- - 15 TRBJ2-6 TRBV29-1 TGCAGCGTCGAACTCAGGGGATCTGGGGCCAACGTCCTGACTTTC CSVELRGSGANVLTF
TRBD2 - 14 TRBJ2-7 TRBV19 TGTGCCAGTAGTATTGGACTAGCCGACTACGAGCAGTACTTC CASSIGLADYEQYF
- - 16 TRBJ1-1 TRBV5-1 TGCGCCAGCAGCCCTAACCCTGCCCGAAGATCCACTGAAGCTTTCTTT CASSPNPARRSTEAFF
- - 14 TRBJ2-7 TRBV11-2 TGTGCCAGCAGCCCCCCCAGGGGCCCCTACGAGCAGTACTTC CASSPPRGPYEQYF
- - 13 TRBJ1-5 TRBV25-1 TGTGCCAGCAGTGACAGGGGCGGGCAGCCCCAGCATTTT CASSDRGGQPQHF